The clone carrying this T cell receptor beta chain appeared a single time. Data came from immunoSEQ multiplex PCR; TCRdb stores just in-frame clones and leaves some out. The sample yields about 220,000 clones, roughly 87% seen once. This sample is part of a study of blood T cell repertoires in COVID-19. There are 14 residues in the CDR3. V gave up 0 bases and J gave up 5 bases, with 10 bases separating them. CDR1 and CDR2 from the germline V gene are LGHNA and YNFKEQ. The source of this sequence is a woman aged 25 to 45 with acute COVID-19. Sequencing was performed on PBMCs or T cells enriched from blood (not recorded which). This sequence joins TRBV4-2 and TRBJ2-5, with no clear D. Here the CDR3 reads CASSQDSLAETQYF. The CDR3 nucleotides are TGTGCCAGCAGCCAAGATTCGTTAGCTGAGACCCAGTACTTC.